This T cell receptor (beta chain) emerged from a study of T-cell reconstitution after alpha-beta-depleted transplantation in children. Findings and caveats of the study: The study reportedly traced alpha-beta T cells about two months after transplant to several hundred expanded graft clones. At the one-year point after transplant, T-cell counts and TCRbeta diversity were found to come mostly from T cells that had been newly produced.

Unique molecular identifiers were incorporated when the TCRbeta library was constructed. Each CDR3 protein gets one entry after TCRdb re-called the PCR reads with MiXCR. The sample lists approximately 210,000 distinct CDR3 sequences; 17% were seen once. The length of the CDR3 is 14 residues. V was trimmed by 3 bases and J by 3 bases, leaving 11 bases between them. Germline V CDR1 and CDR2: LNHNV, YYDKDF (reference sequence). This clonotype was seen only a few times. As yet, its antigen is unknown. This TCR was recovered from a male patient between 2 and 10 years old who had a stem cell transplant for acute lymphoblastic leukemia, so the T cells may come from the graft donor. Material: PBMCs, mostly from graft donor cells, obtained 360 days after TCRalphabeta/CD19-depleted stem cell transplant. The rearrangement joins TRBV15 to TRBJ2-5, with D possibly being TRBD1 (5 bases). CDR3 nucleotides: TGTGCCACCAGCAGCCAGGGTACGGAAGAGACCCAGTACTTC. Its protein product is CATSSQGTEETQYF.